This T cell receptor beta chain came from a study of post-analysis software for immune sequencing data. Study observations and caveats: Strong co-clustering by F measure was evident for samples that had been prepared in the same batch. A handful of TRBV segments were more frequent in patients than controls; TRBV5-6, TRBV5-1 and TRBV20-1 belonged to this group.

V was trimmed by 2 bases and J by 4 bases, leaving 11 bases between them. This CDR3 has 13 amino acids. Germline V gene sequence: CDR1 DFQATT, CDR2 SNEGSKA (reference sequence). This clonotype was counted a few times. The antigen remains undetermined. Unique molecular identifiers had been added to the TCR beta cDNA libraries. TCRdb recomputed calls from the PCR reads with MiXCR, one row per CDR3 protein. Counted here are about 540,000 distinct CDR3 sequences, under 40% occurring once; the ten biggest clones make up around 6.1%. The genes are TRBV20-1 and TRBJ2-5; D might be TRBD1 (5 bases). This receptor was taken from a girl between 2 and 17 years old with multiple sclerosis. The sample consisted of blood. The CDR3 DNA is TGCAGTGCTAGACAGGGATTCAGAGAGACCCAGTACTTC. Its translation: CSARQGFRETQYF.